A single sample gave rise to the 25 T cell receptor beta chains below, sequenced in a study of PD-1 blockade in classical Hodgkin lymphoma. Specified time point: cycle 4 day 1 (C4D1), after more than 5 weeks of nivolumab. Relapses following autologous stem cell transplantation were seen in all patients, with brentuximab vedotin exposure varying. Measured with immunoSEQ multiplex PCR; TCRdb has only the in-frame clones, and not every one. The sample lists around 60,000 clones; around 90% were seen once. The material was peripheral blood mononuclear cells (PBMCs), obtained before the fourth cycle of nivolumab. The receptors originated from a human donor with classical Hodgkin lymphoma.

The chain carries TRBV4-1 and TRBJ1-3; D is unresolved. V lost 0 bases, J lost 4 bases, and 19 bases lay in between. Germline values: CDR1 MGHRA, CDR2 YSYEKL. This CDR3 spans 18 amino acids. This CDR3 is CASSQDHIIPTPGNTIYF. The CDR3 nucleotides are TGCGCCAGCAGCCAAGATCACATCATTCCCACTCCAGGAAACACCATATATTTT.

The chain joins TRBV18 to TRBJ2-7, with 12 positions matching TRBD2. The CDR3 contains 15 residues. Trimming at V came to 2 bases and at J to 4 bases, leaving 3 bases not matched to a gene. Germline assignment: CDR1 KGHSH and CDR2 LQKENI. In nucleotides, the CDR3 is TGTGCCAGCTCACCAACTAGCGGGGGGCTATACGAGCAGTACTTC. Translation gives CASSPTSGGLYEQYF.

The chain combines TRBV30 with TRBJ2-7; no clear D gene. Germline assignment: CDR1 GTSNPN and CDR2 SVGIG (reference sequence). CDR3 length: 14 amino acids. The ends were cut back, 4 bases at V and 0 bases at J, with 13 bases in the middle. Written as DNA, the CDR3 is TGTGCCTGGAACATTGGCGGTCTCTCCTACGAGCAGTACTTC. Protein: CAWNIGGLSYEQYF. Combining the CDR3 with reference TRBV30 and TRBJ2-7 gives the whole variable domain SQTIHQWPATLVQPVGSPLSLECTVEGTSNPNLYWYRQAAGRGLQLLFYSVGIGQISSEVPQNLSASRPQDRQFILSSKKLLLSDSGFYLCAWNIGGLSYEQYFGPGTRLTVT.

The chain is built from TRBV5-8 and TRBJ1-6, with D uncertain. The CDR3 consists of 16 residues. Trimming took off 5 bases at V and 13 bases at J, with 25 bases between the two ends. The germline CDR1 and CDR2 sequences are SGHTS and YDEGEE. The CDR3 nucleotides are TGTGCCAGCAGTCACCAAACCGGGGTCCCGCTGAAGCCCCTCCACTTT. This translates into CASSHQTGVPLKPLHF.

The chain uses TRBV28 and TRBJ1-1; D not resolved. V shed 3 bases and J shed 2 bases, with 22 bases lying between them. Germline V gene data show CDR1 as MDHEN and CDR2 as SYDVKM. The CDR3 contains 18 residues. CDR3 amino acids: CASSFPPLQMGSNTEAFF. In DNA form, the CDR3 reads TGTGCCAGCAGTTTTCCCCCCCTACAGATGGGGTCTAACACTGAAGCTTTCTTT.

V gene TRBV13 combines with J gene TRBJ1-3; D unclear. Trimming removed 2 bases at V and 4 bases at J, with 6 bases between. This CDR3 spans 13 amino acids. Looked up from germline, CDR1 is PRHDT and CDR2 is FYEKMQ (reference sequence). The CDR3 sequence: CASSLTAGNTIYF. CDR3 coding DNA: TGTGCCAGCAGCTTAACGGCCGGAAACACCATATATTTT.

This sequence joins TRBV5-1 and TRBJ2-5, with 11 bases fitting TRBD2. Germline CDR1 is SGHRS and CDR2 is YFSETQ. The CDR3 spans 18 residues. Losses at the gene ends were 2 bases for V and 5 bases for J; bases not matched to a gene: 14. The CDR3 bases are TGCGCCAGCAGCTTAGTTTCCGTAGCGGGGGGGCCCGGGGAGACCCAGTACTTC. Encoded protein: CASSLVSVAGGPGETQYF.

CDR3 amino acids: CASSRPGLADTDTQYF. CDR3 coding DNA: TGTGCCAGCAGCCGCCCGGGACTAGCGGACACAGATACGCAGTATTTT. This rearrangement joins TRBV5-4 to TRBJ2-3; 11 bases align to TRBD2. From germline, CDR1 is SGHNT and CDR2 YYREEE (reference sequence). The CDR3 sequence is 16 residues long. V lost 4 bases and J lost 2; bases outside the gene matches: 6.

The chain combines TRBV11-2 with TRBJ1-2, with D unclear. Germline CDR1 is SGHAT and CDR2 is FQNNGV. Trimming left V 4 bases short and J 0 bases short, with 9 bases between. This CDR3 is 14 amino acids long. CDR3 residues: CASSSLGTNYGYTF. CDR3 in DNA: TGTGCCAGCAGCTCCCTCGGGACTAACTATGGCTACACCTTC.

The chain combines TRBV6-5 with TRBJ1-3; no clear D. The CDR3 extends over 12 amino acids. Trimming took off 6 bases at V and 0 bases at J, with 3 bases between the two ends. Germline V gene sequence: CDR1 MNHEY, CDR2 SVGAGI. The CDR3 DNA is TGTGCCAGCAGAAACTCTGGAAACACCATATATTTT. Translation gives CASRNSGNTIYF.

V usage is TRBV25-1 and J usage is TRBJ1-2; 9 bases are shared with TRBD1. V shed 4 bases and J 5 bases; nucleotides not matched to a gene: 8. CDR1 is MGHDK and CDR2 is SYGVNS in the germline V gene. The CDR3 is 15 amino acids. The CDR3 sequence is CASSARDREVYGYTF. The DNA of the CDR3 is TGTGCCAGCAGTGCCCGGGACAGGGAGGTGTATGGCTACACCTTC.

The chain combines TRBV13 with TRBJ1-4, with D uncertain. Trimming pared 0 bases from V and 8 bases from J, leaving 7 bases between. Germline V lookup: CDR1 PRHDT, CDR2 FYEKMQ (reference sequence). This CDR3 contains 13 residues. CDR3 in DNA: TGTGCCAGCAGCTTAGGGGTCGCGGAAAAACTGTTTTTT. This encodes CASSLGVAEKLFF.

This chain uses TRBV28 with TRBJ1-1, with a weak D call TRBD1 (5 bases). V lost 3 bases and J 5 bases, leaving 13 bases between the germline ends. Per the germline V gene, CDR1 is MDHEN and CDR2 is SYDVKM. The CDR3 runs to 14 residues. Written as DNA, the CDR3 is TGTGCCAGCAGTTTTATGGGGCGCGGTACTGAAGCTTTCTTT. It codes for CASSFMGRGTEAFF.

As concerns this clone: One end of the junction fails to match germline, which may point to a read error. The V and J genes are TRBV7-7 and TRBJ2-5; TRBD1 matches 7 bases. Looked up from germline, CDR1 is SSHAT and CDR2 is FNYEAQ (reference sequence). The CDR3 runs to 15 residues. The CDR3 spells CASSLNPDRRETQYF. The CDR3 nucleotides are TGTGCTAGCAGCTTAAATCCGGACAGGAGAGAGACCCAGTACTTC.

The chain combines TRBV7-2 with TRBJ2-1; TRBD2 matches 8 bases. Germline-derived CDR1 and CDR2 are SGHTA and FQGNSA. This CDR3 spans 15 amino acids. Trimming took 5 bases from V and 8 from J; bases not matched to a gene: 11. The CDR3, as DNA: TGTGCCAGCAGCGTGCCTGGACTAGCTAGCGATGAGCAGTTCTTC. Protein sequence: CASSVPGLASDEQFF.

For this clone: The same CDR3 also results from other DNA sequences found in this sample. The chain couples TRBV6-5 to TRBJ1-1; unclear D gene. This CDR3 has 13 amino acids. The V gene lost 2 bases and the J gene lost 1 base, with 5 bases spanning the gap. The germline V gene has CDR1 MNHEY and CDR2 SVGAGI. The chain's CDR3 is CASSYGQNTEAFF. CDR3 DNA sequence: TGTGCCAGCAGTTACGGCCAGAACACTGAAGCTTTCTTT.

The chain recombines TRBV15 with TRBJ2-7; possible D gene TRBD2, 5 bases. Trimming removed 1 base from V and 7 bases from J, with 14 bases in between. Germline CDR1 reads LNHNV; CDR2 reads YYDKDF (reference sequence). The CDR3 covers 14 residues. CDR3 sequence (DNA): TGTGCCACCAGCAGAGGATCCCTGGGGAGAGAGCAGTACTTC. It is translated as CATSRGSLGREQYF.

This rearrangement joins TRBV6-5 to TRBJ2-3; the D gene could be TRBD1 or TRBD2 (5 bases each). Trimming shortened V by 5 bases and J by 7 bases, and 13 bases separated the two germline ends. The length of the CDR3 is 13 residues. The germline V gene encodes CDR1 MNHEY and CDR2 SVGAGI. CDR3 protein: CASSAGDRHTQYF. The CDR3 DNA reads TGTGCCAGCAGTGCCGGGGACCGCCATACGCAGTATTTT.

The chain employs TRBV27 and TRBJ1-6, with D possibly TRBD1 on 6 matching bases. The CDR3 loop spans 13 amino acids. V lost 4 bases to trimming and J lost 9 bases, with 10 bases between them. Germline loops: CDR1 MNHEY, CDR2 SMNVEV (reference sequence). CDR3 nucleotide sequence: TGTGCCAGCAGTTCGCCCAGGGGTTCACCCCTCCACTTT. Amino acid sequence: CASSSPRGSPLHF.

This chain links TRBV11-2 with TRBJ2-7; D may correspond to TRBD1 or TRBD2 (5 bases each). The CDR3 spans 17 residues. Germline CDR1 is SGHAT and CDR2 is FQNNGV. Trimming left V 5 bases short and J 2 bases short, with 22 bases between. DNA of the CDR3: TGTGCCAGCAGCCGGACCTCCGGGACGGGAAAAACCTACGAGCAGTACTTC. Its translation: CASSRTSGTGKTYEQYF.

This sequence joins TRBV18 and TRBJ1-5; unclear D gene. The germline gives CDR1 KGHSH, CDR2 LQKENI. V was pared by 3 bases and J by 3 bases, with 6 bases between. The CDR3 is 13 amino acids. The CDR3: CASSPEPNQPQHF. The CDR3 DNA reads TGTGCCAGCTCACCGGAGCCCAATCAGCCCCAGCATTTT.

This clone was detected a few times. DNA for the CDR3: TGTGCCATCCACGACTCGGGACTGTTGACTGAAGCTTTCTTT. Translating gives CAIHDSGLLTEAFF. The gene calls are TRBV2 and TRBJ1-1; D might be TRBD1 (5 bases). The CDR3 loop spans 14 amino acids. V was trimmed by 10 bases and J by 5 bases, leaving 20 bases between them. Germline values: CDR1 SNHLY, CDR2 FYNNEI.

The rearrangement uses TRBV25-1 and TRBJ2-7; TRBD1 matches at 9 bases. CDR3 length: 14 residues. The V gene's germline CDR1 is MGHDK and CDR2 SYGVNS. V trimming: 6 bases; J trimming: 6 bases; junction bases outside the gene matches: 9. The CDR3 bases are TGTGCCAGCAGCTTACCGGGACAGGGCGGCGAGCAGTACTTC. Its protein is CASSLPGQGGEQYF.

V is TRBV18 and J is TRBJ1-1; D gene uncertain. Per the germline V gene, CDR1 is KGHSH and CDR2 is LQKENI. The CDR3 consists of 13 residues. The V end was cut by 3 bases, the J end by 3 bases, with 8 bases between. CDR3 sequence reads: CASSPNEDTEAFF. The CDR3 bases are TGTGCCAGCTCACCGAACGAGGACACTGAAGCTTTCTTT.

The chain employs TRBV5-6 and TRBJ1-2; D uncertain. CDR1 SGHDT and CDR2 YYEEEE come from the germline V gene. Deletions cut 3 bases from V and 7 bases from J, with 7 bases between. The CDR3 covers 11 residues. CDR3 sequence (DNA): TGTGCCAGCAGCTGGGGTCGTGGCTACACCTTC. Amino acids: CASSWGRGYTF.